This T cell receptor (beta chain) was found in a study of T cell responses to AZD1222 COVID-19 vaccine. Clones were sequenced by immunoSEQ multiplex PCR, and TCRdb holds only the in-frame ones, with some missing. The sample carries around 140,000 clones, about 91% recorded once. Trimming removed 8 bases from V and 0 bases from J, with 10 bases in between. CDR3 length: 13 residues. CDR1 and CDR2 (germline): MNHEY, SVGAGI. The sequence derives from an adult in good health. The sequences come from peripheral blood, collected on day 0 of AZD1222 vaccination. V gene TRBV6-5 combines with J gene TRBJ1-1; D uncertain. CDR3 residues: CASLRRLNTEAFF. CDR3 sequence (DNA): TGTGCCAGCTTGAGACGGCTGAACACTGAAGCTTTCTTT.